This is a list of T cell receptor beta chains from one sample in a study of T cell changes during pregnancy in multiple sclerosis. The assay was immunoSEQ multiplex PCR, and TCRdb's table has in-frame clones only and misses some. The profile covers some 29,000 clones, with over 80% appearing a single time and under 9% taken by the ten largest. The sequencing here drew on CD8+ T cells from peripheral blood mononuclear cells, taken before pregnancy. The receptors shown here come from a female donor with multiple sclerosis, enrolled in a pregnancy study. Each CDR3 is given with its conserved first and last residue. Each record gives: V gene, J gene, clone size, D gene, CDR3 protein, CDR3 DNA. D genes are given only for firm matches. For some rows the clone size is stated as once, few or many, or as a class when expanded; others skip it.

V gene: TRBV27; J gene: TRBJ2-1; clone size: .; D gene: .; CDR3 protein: CASSLVLRRNEQFF; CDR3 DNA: TGTGCCAGCAGTTTAGTACTACGGCGGAATGAGCAGTTCTTC
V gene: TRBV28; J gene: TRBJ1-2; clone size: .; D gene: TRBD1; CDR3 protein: CASNPAGGEGYTF; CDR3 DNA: TGTGCCAGCAACCCCGCAGGGGGCGAAGGCTACACCTTC
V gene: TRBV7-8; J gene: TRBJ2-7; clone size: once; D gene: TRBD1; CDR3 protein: CASSLLPGQGNEQYF; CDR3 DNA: TGTGCCAGCAGCTTACTCCCGGGACAGGGCAACGAGCAGTACTTC
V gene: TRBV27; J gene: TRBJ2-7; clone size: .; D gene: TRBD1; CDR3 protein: CASSSDRVTGEQYF; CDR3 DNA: TGTGCCAGCAGTTCTGACAGGGTTACGGGCGAGCAGTACTTC
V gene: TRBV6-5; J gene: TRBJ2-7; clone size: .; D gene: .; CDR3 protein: CASSHQGYEQYF; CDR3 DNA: TGTGCCAGCAGCCACCAGGGTTACGAGCAGTACTTC
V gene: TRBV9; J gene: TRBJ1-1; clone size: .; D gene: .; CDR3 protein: CASSVGAATEAFF; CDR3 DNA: TGTGCCAGCAGCGTAGGGGCAGCCACTGAAGCTTTCTTT
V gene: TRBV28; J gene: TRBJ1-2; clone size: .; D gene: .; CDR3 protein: CASSSFGQLYGYTF; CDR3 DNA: TGTGCCAGCAGTTCCTTCGGACAGCTCTATGGCTACACCTTC
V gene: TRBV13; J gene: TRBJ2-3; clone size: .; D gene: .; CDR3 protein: CASSRRTEGTDTQYF; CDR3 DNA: TGTGCCAGCAGCCGACGGACAGAGGGTACAGATACGCAGTATTTT
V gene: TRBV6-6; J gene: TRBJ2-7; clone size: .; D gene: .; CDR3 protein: CASSYSISGSYEQYF; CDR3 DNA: TGTGCCAGCAGTTACTCGATATCGGGGTCCTACGAGCAGTACTTC
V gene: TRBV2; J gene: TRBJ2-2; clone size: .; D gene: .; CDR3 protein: CASSTPRDTSNTGELFF; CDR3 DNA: TGTGCCAGCAGTACCCCCCGGGACACCTCGAACACCGGGGAGCTGTTTTTT
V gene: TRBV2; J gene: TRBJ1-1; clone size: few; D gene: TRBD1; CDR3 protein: CASNRGAFF; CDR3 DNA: TGTGCCAGCAACAGGGGCGCTTTCTTT
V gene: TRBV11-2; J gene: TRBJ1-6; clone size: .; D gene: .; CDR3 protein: CASSAPGDSPLHF; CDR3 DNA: TGTGCCAGCAGCGCGCCAGGGGATTCACCCCTCCACTTT
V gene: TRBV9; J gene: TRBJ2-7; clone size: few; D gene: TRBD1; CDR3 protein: CASSVEGQENYEQYF; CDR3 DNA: TGTGCCAGCAGCGTAGAGGGACAGGAAAACTACGAGCAGTACTTC
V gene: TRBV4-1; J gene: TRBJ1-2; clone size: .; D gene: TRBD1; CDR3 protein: CASSQDPRTGGIYGYTF; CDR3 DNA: TGCGCCAGCAGCCAAGACCCGAGGACAGGGGGCATCTATGGCTACACCTTC
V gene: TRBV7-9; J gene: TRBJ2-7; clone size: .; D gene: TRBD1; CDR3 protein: CASSLALGTGDF; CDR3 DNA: TGTGCCAGCAGCTTAGCGCTGGGGACAGGGGACTTC
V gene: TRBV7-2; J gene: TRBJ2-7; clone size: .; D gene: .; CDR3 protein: CASSLKDSPYEQYF; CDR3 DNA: TGTGCCAGCAGCTTAAAGGACAGCCCCTACGAGCAGTACTTC
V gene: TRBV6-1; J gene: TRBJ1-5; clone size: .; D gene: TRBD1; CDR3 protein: CASSEAQGQGFQPQHF; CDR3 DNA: TGTGCCAGCAGTGAAGCGCAAGGACAGGGATTTCAGCCCCAGCATTTT
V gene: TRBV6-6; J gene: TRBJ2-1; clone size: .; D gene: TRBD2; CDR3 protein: CASSYLAGAQNEQFF; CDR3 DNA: TGTGCCAGCAGTTACCTAGCGGGAGCGCAGAATGAGCAGTTCTTC
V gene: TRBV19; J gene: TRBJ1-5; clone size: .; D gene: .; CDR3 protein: CASKTPGGNQPQHF; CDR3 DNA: TGTGCCAGTAAGACCCCCGGGGGCAATCAGCCCCAGCATTTT
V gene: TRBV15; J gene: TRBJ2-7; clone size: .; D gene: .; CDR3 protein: CATSREDEGSSYEQYF; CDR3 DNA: TGTGCCACCAGCAGAGAGGACGAGGGTAGCTCCTACGAGCAGTACTTC
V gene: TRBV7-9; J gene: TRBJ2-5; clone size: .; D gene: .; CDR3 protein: CASSAFRVQQETQYF; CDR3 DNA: TGTGCCAGCAGCGCCTTCCGGGTCCAACAAGAGACCCAGTACTTC
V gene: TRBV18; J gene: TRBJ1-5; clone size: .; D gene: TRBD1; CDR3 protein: CASSPSQGINQPQHF; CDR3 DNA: TGTGCCAGCTCACCATCACAGGGGATCAATCAGCCCCAGCATTTT
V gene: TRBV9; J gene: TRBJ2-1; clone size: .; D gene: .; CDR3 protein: CASSFSWSSYNEQFF; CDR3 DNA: TGTGCCAGCAGCTTTAGCTGGAGCTCCTACAATGAGCAGTTCTTC
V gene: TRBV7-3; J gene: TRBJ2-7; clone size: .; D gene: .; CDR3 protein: CASSPEVGGEQYF; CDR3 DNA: TGTGCCAGCAGCCCTGAGGTAGGGGGCGAGCAGTACTTC
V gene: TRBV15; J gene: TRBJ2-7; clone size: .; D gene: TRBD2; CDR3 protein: CATSIGLADTYEQYF; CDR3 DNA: TGTGCCACCAGCATTGGACTAGCGGATACCTACGAGCAGTACTTC
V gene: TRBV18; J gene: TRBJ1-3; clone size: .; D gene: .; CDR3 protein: CASSPDAGWSGNTIYF; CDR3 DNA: TGTGCCAGCTCACCAGACGCGGGGTGGTCTGGAAACACCATATATTTT
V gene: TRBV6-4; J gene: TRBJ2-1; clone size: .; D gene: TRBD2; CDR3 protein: CASSAAGESSHEQFF; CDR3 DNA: TGTGCCAGCAGTGCAGCGGGAGAGTCCTCCCATGAGCAGTTCTTC
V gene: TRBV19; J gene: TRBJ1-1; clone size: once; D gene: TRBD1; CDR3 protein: CASSIQGGTEAFF; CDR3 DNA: TGTGCCAGTAGTATCCAGGGGGGCACTGAAGCTTTCTTT
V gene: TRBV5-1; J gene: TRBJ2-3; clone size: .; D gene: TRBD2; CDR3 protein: CASSWGLAGPLSTDTQYF; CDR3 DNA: TGCGCCAGCAGCTGGGGTCTAGCGGGACCCCTTAGCACAGATACGCAGTATTTT
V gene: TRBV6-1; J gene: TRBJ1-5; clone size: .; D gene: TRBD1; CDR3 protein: CASSLTGMNNQPQHF; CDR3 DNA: TGTGCCAGCAGTTTGACAGGGATGAACAATCAGCCCCAGCATTTT
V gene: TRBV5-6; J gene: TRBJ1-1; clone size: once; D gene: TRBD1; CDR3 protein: CASSLVRQGLNTEAFF; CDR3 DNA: TGTGCCAGCAGCTTGGTGCGACAGGGGCTGAACACTGAAGCTTTCTTT
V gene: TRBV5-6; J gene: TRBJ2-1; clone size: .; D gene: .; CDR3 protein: CASSLGVGYDNEQFF; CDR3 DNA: TGTGCCAGCAGCTTAGGAGTAGGATACGACAATGAGCAGTTCTTC
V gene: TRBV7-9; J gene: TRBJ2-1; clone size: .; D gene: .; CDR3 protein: CASGGASYNEQFF; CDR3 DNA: TGTGCCAGCGGGGGGGCCTCCTACAATGAGCAGTTCTTC
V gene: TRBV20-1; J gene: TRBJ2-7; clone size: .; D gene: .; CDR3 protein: CSAREYGEQYF; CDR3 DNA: TGCAGTGCTAGAGAGTACGGCGAGCAGTACTTC
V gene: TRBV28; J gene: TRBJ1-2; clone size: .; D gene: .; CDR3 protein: CASSLVDSNYGYTF; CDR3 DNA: TGTGCCAGCAGTTTGGTCGACAGCAACTATGGCTACACCTTC
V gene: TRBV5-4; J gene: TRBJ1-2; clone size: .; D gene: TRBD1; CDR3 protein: CASSRGQGDYGYTF; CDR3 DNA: TGTGCCAGCAGCCGGGGACAGGGTGACTATGGCTACACCTTC
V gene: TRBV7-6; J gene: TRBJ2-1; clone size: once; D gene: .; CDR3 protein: CASSLYTEGYNEQFF; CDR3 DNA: TGTGCCAGCAGCTTATACACAGAAGGATACAATGAGCAGTTCTTC
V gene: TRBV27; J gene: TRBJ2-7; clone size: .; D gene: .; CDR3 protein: CASSLEGIVQYF; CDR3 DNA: TGTGCCAGCAGTTTGGAGGGTATCGTGCAGTACTTC
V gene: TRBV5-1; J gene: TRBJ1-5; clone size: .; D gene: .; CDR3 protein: CASSLLRQGSNQPQHF; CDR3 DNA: TGCGCCAGCAGCTTGTTACGGCAGGGCAGCAATCAGCCCCAGCATTTT
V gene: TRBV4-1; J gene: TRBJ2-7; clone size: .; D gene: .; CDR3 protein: CASSQTLGGPYEQYF; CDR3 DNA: TGCGCCAGCAGCCAAACCCTAGGGGGACCCTACGAGCAGTACTTC
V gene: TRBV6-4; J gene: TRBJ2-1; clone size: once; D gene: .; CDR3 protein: CASSDSNEGNEQFF; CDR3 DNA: TGTGCCAGCAGTGACTCGAATGAGGGTAATGAGCAGTTCTTC
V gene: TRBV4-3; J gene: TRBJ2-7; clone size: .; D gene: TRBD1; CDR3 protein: CASSQDWRGTGGGEQYF; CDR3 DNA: TGCGCCAGCAGCCAAGATTGGAGGGGGACAGGGGGGGGCGAGCAGTACTTC
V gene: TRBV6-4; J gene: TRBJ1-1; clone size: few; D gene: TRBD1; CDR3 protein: CASSDSQGANEAFF; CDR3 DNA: TGTGCCAGCAGTGACTCGCAGGGGGCAAATGAAGCTTTCTTT
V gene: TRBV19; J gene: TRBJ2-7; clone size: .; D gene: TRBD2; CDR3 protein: CASSSFSGRADEQYF; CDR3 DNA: TGTGCCAGTAGTAGTTTTAGCGGGAGAGCGGACGAGCAGTACTTC
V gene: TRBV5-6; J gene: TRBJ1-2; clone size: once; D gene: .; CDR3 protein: CASSLSGEGANGYTF; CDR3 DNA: TGTGCCAGCAGCTTGTCGGGCGAAGGGGCGAATGGCTACACCTTC
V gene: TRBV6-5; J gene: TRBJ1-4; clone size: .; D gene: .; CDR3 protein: CASSYSGGAINEKLFF; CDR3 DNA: TGTGCCAGCAGTTACTCGGGAGGGGCTATTAATGAAAAACTGTTTTTT
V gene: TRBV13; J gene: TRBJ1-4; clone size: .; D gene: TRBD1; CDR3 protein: CASSFGQGLFF; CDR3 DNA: TGTGCCAGCAGCTTCGGACAGGGTTTGTTTTTT
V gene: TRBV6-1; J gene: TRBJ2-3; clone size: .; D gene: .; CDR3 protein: CASSEGADLRTDTQYF; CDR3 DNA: TGTGCCAGCAGTGAAGGGGCAGATCTACGCACAGATACGCAGTATTTT
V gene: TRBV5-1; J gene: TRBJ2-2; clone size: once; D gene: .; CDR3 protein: CASAAENTGELFF; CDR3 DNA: TGCGCCAGTGCCGCGGAGAACACCGGGGAGCTGTTTTTT
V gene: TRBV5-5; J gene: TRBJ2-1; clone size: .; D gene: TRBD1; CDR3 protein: CASRGQGREQFF; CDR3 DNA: TGTGCCAGCAGAGGACAGGGGCGCGAGCAGTTCTTC
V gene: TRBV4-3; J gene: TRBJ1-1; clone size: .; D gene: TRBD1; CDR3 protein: CASSLTGQENTEAFF; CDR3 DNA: TGCGCCAGCAGCCTTACTGGACAGGAGAACACTGAAGCTTTCTTT
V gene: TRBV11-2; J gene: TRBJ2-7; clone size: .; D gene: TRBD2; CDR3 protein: CASSNLAGGAPEQYF; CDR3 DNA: TGTGCCAGCAGCAACCTAGCGGGAGGTGCCCCGGAGCAGTACTTC
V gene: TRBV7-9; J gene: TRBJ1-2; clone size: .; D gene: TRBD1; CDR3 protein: CASSRGTGGGYTF; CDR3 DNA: TGTGCCAGCAGCCGCGGGACAGGGGGTGGCTACACCTTC
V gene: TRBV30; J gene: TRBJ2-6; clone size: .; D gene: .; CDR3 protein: CAWSGGSGGAISGANVLTF; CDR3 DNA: TGTGCCTGGAGTGGCGGAAGTGGCGGGGCAATCTCTGGGGCCAACGTCCTGACTTTC
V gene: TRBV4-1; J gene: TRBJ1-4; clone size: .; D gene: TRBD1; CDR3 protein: CASSQGKTGHGNEKLFF; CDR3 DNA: TGCGCCAGCAGCCAAGGGAAGACAGGGCACGGAAATGAAAAACTGTTTTTT
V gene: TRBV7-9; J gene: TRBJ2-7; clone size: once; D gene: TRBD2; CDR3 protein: CASLSSGSSYEQYF; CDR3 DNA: TGTGCCAGCCTCTCTAGCGGGAGCTCCTACGAGCAGTACTTC
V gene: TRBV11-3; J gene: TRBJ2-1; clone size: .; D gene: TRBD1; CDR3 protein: CASSLVGTGDGHNEQFF; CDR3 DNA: TGTGCCAGCAGCTTAGTTGGGACAGGGGACGGACACAATGAGCAGTTCTTC